What follows is one TCR beta chain and its context. Its cognate antigen is unknown. The sample is drawn from a study of T cell repertoires in cytomegalovirus infection. Whole-study context: CMV epitopes used comprised recently identified HLA-C-restricted ones and well-studied HLA-B-restricted ones. Public TCR beta signature analysis indicated the presence of both CMV infection and matching HLA type.

Study-wide results and limits: Public TCR beta family frequency separated CMV-and-HLA carriers, including in an independent cohort. HLA-C-restricted, CMV-specific TCR beta clonotypes were dominant ex vivo.

Germline V lookup: CDR1 SQVTM, CDR2 ANQGSEA. CDR3 size: 14 residues. V shed 0 bases, J shed 3 bases, and the junction held 1 base outside the gene matches. TCRdb reanalysed the reads using MiXCR and keeps one entry per CDR3 protein. The sample includes approximately 70,000 distinct CDR3 sequences, approximately 22% of them seen just once. This specimen consisted of CD8+ T cells from cultured PBMCs, obtained from culture after CMV antigen stimulation. The chain recombines TRBV29-1 with TRBJ1-4; 7 nucleotides line up with TRBD1. This TCR was sampled from a human donor in good health (CMV status not recorded). Some clones in this sample may be carry-over from other donors' samples. Written as DNA, the CDR3 is TGCAGCGTTGAAGACAGGGGGGCTAATGAAAAACTGTTTTTT. This sequence encodes CSVEDRGANEKLFF.